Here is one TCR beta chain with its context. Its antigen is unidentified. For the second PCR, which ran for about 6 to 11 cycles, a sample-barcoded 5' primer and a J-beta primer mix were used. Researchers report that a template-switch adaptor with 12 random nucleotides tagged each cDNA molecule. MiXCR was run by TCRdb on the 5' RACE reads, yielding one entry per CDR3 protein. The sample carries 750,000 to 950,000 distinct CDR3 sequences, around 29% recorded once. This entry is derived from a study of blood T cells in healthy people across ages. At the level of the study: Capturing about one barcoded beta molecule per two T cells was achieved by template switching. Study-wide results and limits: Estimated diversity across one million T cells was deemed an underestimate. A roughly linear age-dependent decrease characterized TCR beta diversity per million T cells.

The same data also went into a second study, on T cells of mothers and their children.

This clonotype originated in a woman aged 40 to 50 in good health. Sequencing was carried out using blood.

The CDR3 nucleotides are TGCGCCAGCAGCCAAGTTCAGGGTATGGACACTGAAGCTTTCTTT. Its protein product is CASSQVQGMDTEAFF. The V call is TRBV4-1, the J call TRBJ1-1; a weak D match, TRBD1 (5 bases). V was pared by 1 base and J by 3 bases, with 12 bases between. Germline V gene sequence: CDR1 MGHRA, CDR2 YSYEKL. The CDR3 runs 15 residues.